This T cell receptor beta chain was identified in a study of blood T cells in healthy people across ages. Notes on the study in general: It was not possible, with unsorted PBMCs, to conclusively compare naive and antigen-experienced cells. Donor CMV infection status was unknown, possibly confounding age-related changes in expanded clonotypes.

Through a sample-barcoded 5' primer and a J-beta primer mix, a second PCR was run for roughly 6 to 11 cycles. MiXCR, run by TCRdb on the 5' RACE reads, gives a single entry per CDR3 protein. The repertoire holds approximately 770,000 distinct CDR3 sequences, with roughly 60% as singletons. This clonotype has more than one count but fewer than ten. What it binds is not known. Per the germline V gene, CDR1 is SGHTA and CDR2 is FQGNSA. The CDR3 runs to 13 residues. Trimming removed 5 bases from V and 2 bases from J, with 10 bases in between. Material: blood. V usage is TRBV7-2 and J usage is TRBJ2-7; D unclear. The sequence was collected from a man younger than 40 in good health. CDR3 DNA: TGTGCCAGCAGCCTCCAAGCCCCCTACGAGCAGTACTTC. This translates into CASSLQAPYEQYF.